Following are 25 T cell receptor beta chains from one sample sequenced in a study of blood T cell repertoires in COVID-19. Using immunoSEQ multiplex PCR, the repertoire was profiled, and TCRdb retains in-frame clones only, with some absent. The profile shows about 53,000 clones, approximately 82% of them singletons. The sequencing input was peripheral blood. These receptor sequences come from a human donor in a cohort sampled during active COVID-19.

This clone was detected once. Sequence at one end of the junction differs from germline and may be a read error. Other DNA sequences in this specimen translate into the identical CDR3. The chain recombines TRBV10-2 with TRBJ1-2, with 9 bases fitting TRBD1. CDR3 size: 14 residues. Germline values: CDR1 WSHSY, CDR2 SAAADI. For the CDR3, the DNA is TGCGCTAGCAGAGGGACAGGGTACAGCTATGGCTACACCTTC. It encodes CASRGTGYSYGYTF.

This chain connects TRBV7-9 to TRBJ2-2; D is unclear. V was clipped by 5 bases and J by 7 bases, with 11 bases between them. CDR1 is SEHNR, CDR2 FQNEAQ, per germline (reference sequence). This CDR3 is 13 amino acids long. The DNA of the CDR3 is TGTGCCAGCAGCCAAAGCCGCAACGGGGAGCTGTTTTTT. Protein sequence: CASSQSRNGELFF.

CDR3 sequence: CASSLSRQGNQPQHF. The CDR3 nucleotides read TGTGCCAGCAGTTTATCGCGGCAGGGGAATCAGCCCCAGCATTTT. This sequence joins TRBV27 and TRBJ1-5, with D perhaps matching TRBD1 (6 bases). This CDR3 has 15 residues. Trimming took off 0 bases at V and 4 bases at J, with 10 bases between the two ends. Germline-derived CDR1 and CDR2 are MNHEY and SMNVEV (reference sequence).

V is TRBV5-1 and J is TRBJ2-2; tentatively, D is TRBD1 (5 bases). Trimming took 4 bases from V and 0 from J, leaving 13 bases between them. Germline CDR1 SGHRS, CDR2 YFSETQ. The CDR3 runs 16 residues. In DNA form, the CDR3 reads TGCGCCAGCAGCGCCAGGGCCCTAGCGAACACCGGGGAGCTGTTTTTT. It codes for CASSARALANTGELFF.

The V gene is TRBV2, the J gene TRBJ1-3; TRBD1 matches at 11 bases. Germline loops: CDR1 SNHLY, CDR2 FYNNEI. V trimming: 8 bases; J trimming: 4 bases; junction bases outside the gene matches: 7. The CDR3 covers 15 residues. The CDR3 loop reads CASQGQGASGNTIYF. Here the CDR3 DNA reads TGTGCCAGCCAAGGACAGGGGGCGAGCGGAAACACCATATATTTT.

This clone came up a few times. This rearrangement joins TRBV3-1 (or the pseudogene TRBV3-2) to TRBJ1-2; D unresolved. Germline values: CDR1 LGHDT, CDR2 YNNKEL (reference sequence). Trimming cost V 3 bases and J 7 bases, with 6 bases left between them. The CDR3 has 11 residues. For the CDR3, the DNA is TGTGCCAGCAGCCAGAGTTCTGGCTACACCTTC. Translation gives CASSQSSGYTF.

J is TRBJ1-1 and V is TRBV20-1; the D is unclear. V lost 3 bases, J lost 3 bases, and 8 bases lay in between. There are 12 residues in the CDR3. Per the germline V gene, CDR1 is DFQATT and CDR2 is SNEGSKA (reference sequence). CDR3 amino acids: CSASDRDTEAFF. The DNA for the CDR3 is TGCAGTGCTAGTGACCGGGACACTGAAGCTTTCTTT.

The chain employs TRBV11-2 and TRBJ2-5, with D possibly being TRBD2 (7 bases). Deletions cut 3 bases from V and 5 bases from J, with 16 bases between. The germline gives CDR1 SGHAT, CDR2 FQNNGV. CDR3 length equals 15 residues. In DNA form, the CDR3 reads TGTGCCAGCAGCTTCTCTCCGGGGGGCTCTGAGACCCAGTACTTC. Protein sequence: CASSFSPGGSETQYF.

The chain uses TRBV7-2 and TRBJ2-2; 8 nucleotides line up with TRBD2. V was pared by 3 bases and J by 2 bases, with 5 bases of the junction left unmatched. The CDR3 is 16 residues long. Germline V CDR1 and CDR2: SGHTA, FQGNSA. The CDR3: CASSLTSDRNTGELFF. The CDR3 region has the DNA TGTGCCAGCAGCTTGACTAGCGACCGCAACACCGGGGAGCTGTTTTTT.

This rearrangement joins TRBV19 to TRBJ1-3, with D possibly being TRBD1 (6 bases). This CDR3 is built from 13 residues. Trimming removed 4 bases from V and 2 bases from J, with 6 bases in between. Germline CDR1 and CDR2: LNHDA and SQIVND (reference sequence). The DNA of the CDR3 is TGTGCCAGTAGTAGACAGGCTGGAAACACCATATATTTT. Its translation: CASSRQAGNTIYF.

The chain has TRBV7-8 and TRBJ2-7; possible D gene TRBD1, 5 bases. V shed 5 bases and J shed 6 bases, with 23 bases lying between them. Germline CDR1 SGHVS, CDR2 FQNEAQ. The CDR3 has 16 amino acids. CDR3 DNA: TGTGCCAGCAGCCCCCCCCAGCAGGGATCCTTATTCGAGCAGTACTTC. This encodes CASSPPQQGSLFEQYF.

The rearrangement links TRBV2 to TRBJ1-5; no definite D call. The V gene's germline CDR1 is SNHLY and CDR2 FYNNEI. The CDR3 is 15 amino acids. The ends were cut back, 3 bases at V and 3 bases at J, with 12 bases in the middle. CDR3 sequence (DNA): TGTGCCAGCAGTGATTTCCTGAGTCTCAATCAGCCCCAGCATTTT. Its translation: CASSDFLSLNQPQHF.

This clone has a handful of counts. This rearrangement joins TRBV9 to TRBJ1-2, with a weak D call TRBD1 (6 bases). The germline V gene has CDR1 SGDLS and CDR2 YYNGEE. V dropped 5 bases and J dropped 3 bases, with 11 bases sitting between them. The CDR3 totals 13 residues. CDR3 sequence reads: CASSSGDHYGYTF. CDR3 sequence (DNA): TGTGCCAGCAGTTCAGGGGATCACTATGGCTACACCTTC.

This clone has only a few counts. V is TRBV27 and J is TRBJ2-3; 9 nucleotides line up with TRBD2. The ends lost 6 bases at V and 5 bases at J; junction bases unmatched: 6. CDR1 is MNHEY and CDR2 is SMNVEV in the germline V gene (reference sequence). The CDR3 length is 14 residues. The CDR3 coding sequence is TGTGCCAGCAGAGTTATTAGCGGGAGAGATACGCAGTATTTT. This encodes CASRVISGRDTQYF.

This clone was detected only a few times. The chain joins TRBV7-9 to TRBJ2-3; D perhaps matches TRBD2 (7 bases). V was cut by 5 bases and J by 0 bases, with 18 bases left in between. Germline CDR1 SEHNR, CDR2 FQNEAQ (reference sequence). The CDR3 sequence is 17 residues long. The CDR3 bases are TGTGCCAGCAGCGGCGCTTGGGGGCGGGGGAGCACAGATACGCAGTATTTT. Translation: CASSGAWGRGSTDTQYF. Using reference TRBV7-9 and TRBJ2-3 for the parts outside the CDR3, the full variable domain is DTGVSQNPRHKITKRGQNVTFRCDPISEHNRLYWYRQTLGQGPEFLTYFQNEAQLEKSRLLSDRFSAERPKGSFSTLEIQRTEQGDSAMYLCASSGAWGRGSTDTQYFGPGTRLTVL.

The rearrangement joins TRBV5-1 to TRBJ1-2; no clear D. Deletions cut 3 bases from V and 7 bases from J, with 10 bases between. CDR3 size: 12 residues. Germline V gene sequence: CDR1 SGHRS, CDR2 YFSETQ. The CDR3 loop reads CASSSTTSGYTF. The CDR3 DNA follows: TGCGCCAGCAGCTCCACCACAAGTGGCTACACCTTC. Variable domain in full (rest from reference TRBV5-1 and TRBJ1-2): KAGVTQTPRYLIKTRGQQVTLSCSPISGHRSVSWYQQTPGQGLQFLFEYFSETQRNKGNFPGRFSGRQFSNSRSEMNVSTLELGDSALYLCASSSTTSGYTFGSGTRLTVV.

The rearrangement uses TRBV9 and TRBJ2-2, with D possibly TRBD2 on 7 matching bases. From germline, CDR1 is SGDLS and CDR2 YYNGEE. This CDR3 has 16 residues. Trimming cost V 3 bases and J 5 bases, with 17 bases left between them. CDR3 residues: CASSARRGAGTGELFF. CDR3 DNA sequence: TGTGCCAGCAGCGCCCGTCGGGGGGCAGGGACCGGGGAGCTGTTTTTT.

J is TRBJ2-1 and V is TRBV7-3; D possibly corresponds to TRBD2 (5 bases). CDR3 length equals 16 residues. The germline gives CDR1 SGHTA, CDR2 FQGTGA. The ends were cut back, 5 bases at V and 4 bases at J, with 18 bases in the middle. The CDR3 DNA reads TGTGCCAGCAGCCCCCAGCCCGGGATACTATACAATGAGCAGTTCTTC. This translates into CASSPQPGILYNEQFF.

A few counts support this clone. The junction does not match germline at one end; this may be a read error. The V gene is TRBV7-3, the J gene TRBJ1-2, with a tentative D call TRBD1 (5 bases). The CDR3 spans 13 residues. Germline-derived CDR1 and CDR2 are SGHTA and FQGTGA. The CDR3 bases are TGTGCCAGCAGCTCCCCCCCTGGGGCCAACGTCTACTTC. This translates into CASSSPPGANVYF.

This clone was seen once. The chain couples TRBV28 to TRBJ1-1; TRBD1 matches at 10 bases. The ends lost 9 bases at V and 8 bases at J; junction bases unmatched: 12. The CDR3 consists of 14 residues. The germline V gene encodes CDR1 MDHEN and CDR2 SYDVKM. The DNA for the CDR3 is TGTGCCAGTAAGACAGGGGGCGTTGATCGCGAAGCTTTCTTT. It translates to CASKTGGVDREAFF.

This clone was observed a handful of times. The chain is built from TRBV7-2 and TRBJ1-1; TRBD1 is a possible D gene (6 bases). The CDR3 extends over 14 amino acids. Trimming shortened V by 0 bases and J by 5 bases, and 10 bases separated the two germline ends. Germline loops: CDR1 SGHTA, CDR2 FQGNSA. The DNA of the CDR3 is TGTGCCAGCAGCTTAGCGGAGGGGGGGACTGAAGCTTTCTTT. This codes for CASSLAEGGTEAFF.

The chain links TRBV18 to TRBJ1-2, with TRBD1 identical over 7 bases. The V segment lost 6 bases and the J segment 6 bases; nucleotides outside the gene matches: 13. The germline gives CDR1 KGHSH, CDR2 LQKENI. CDR3 length: 15 residues. The CDR3 coding sequence is TGTGCCAGCTCGTCTGATAGGGGGCACAAGGATGGCTACACCTTC. Translated: CASSSDRGHKDGYTF.

This sequence joins TRBV30 and TRBJ2-1, with TRBD2 matching 8 bases. CDR3 length equals 12 residues. The germline V gene encodes CDR1 GTSNPN and CDR2 SVGIG (reference sequence). The trim removed 4 bases at V and 8 bases at J, leaving 4 bases unmatched. The CDR3: CAWNPGGDEQFF. The CDR3, as DNA: TGTGCCTGGAACCCCGGGGGGGATGAGCAGTTCTTC.

The rearrangement links TRBV10-3 to TRBJ1-1; 7 nucleotides line up with TRBD1. This CDR3 contains 13 residues. The ends lost 4 bases at V and 7 bases at J; junction bases unmatched: 6. Germline V CDR1 and CDR2: ENHRY, SYGVKD. CDR3 DNA sequence: TGTGCCATCAGTGGGGGTGGGACAGATGAAGCTTTCTTT. Its protein is CAISGGGTDEAFF.

The V gene is TRBV19, the J gene TRBJ2-1; 9 bases are shared with TRBD2. This CDR3 has 13 amino acids. V lost 10 bases to trimming and J lost 6 bases; unmatched junction nucleotides: 7. Germline V gene data show CDR1 as LNHDA and CDR2 as SQIVND (reference sequence). The CDR3 protein is CANSFSGSNEQFF. The DNA for the CDR3 is TGTGCCAACTCGTTTAGCGGGAGCAATGAGCAGTTCTTC.